Listed below are T cell receptor beta chains from one sample, sequenced in a study of shared clonotypes between healthy human individuals. This table comes from immunoSEQ multiplex PCR, and its TCRdb copy is limited to in-frame clones, with some not included. Among approximately 2,200,000 clones listed, 85% to 95% were seen once. The sample consisted of naive CD8+ T cells from PBMCs. Receptors were obtained from a man aged 18 to 35 in good health. Some clones in this sample may be carry-over from other donors' samples. The conserved cysteine and the conserved F or W are not part of the CDR3 here. The order of the fields is CDR3 length, V gene, J gene, CDR3 protein.

14	TRBV28	TRBJ2-2	ASSPRGRINTGELF
11	TRBV9	TRBJ2-5	ASSVDRGPAQY
11	TRBV11-2	TRBJ2-2	ASSLGLAGELF
13	TRBV4-1	TRBJ2-7	ASSQQPGQGYEQY
14	TRBV19	TRBJ2-1	ASSIRTSETYNEQF
14	TRBV4-1	TRBJ2-7	ASSHAGTGSPYEQY
13	TRBV27	TRBJ2-7	ASSLTSGGTYEQY
14	TRBV5-4	TRBJ2-7	ASSLRLQGIAYEQY
11	TRBV5-6	TRBJ2-3	ASSFASTDTQY
15	TRBV7-9	TRBJ2-1	ASSLARGLSSYNEQF
12	TRBV19	TRBJ2-3	ASSQRESVDTQY
10	TRBV27	TRBJ1-2	ASSSSTGTYT
14	TRBV27	TRBJ2-1	ASSLLGTSGSNEQF
12	TRBV2	TRBJ1-5	ASKGTESNQPQH
11	TRBV5-8	TRBJ2-3	ASSLAGASAQY
14	TRBV27	TRBJ2-1	ASSLYGPGGYNEQF
13	TRBV11-2	TRBJ1-2	ASSFGTEANYGYT
10	TRBV29-1	TRBJ2-7	SVVRGTYEQY
13	TRBV7-7	TRBJ2-7	ASSLGTGQAYEQY
16	TRBV2	TRBJ2-3	ASSERDGGRWVADTQY
12	TRBV28	TRBJ1-1	ASSLLPTNTEAF
16	TRBV19	TRBJ2-6	ASSIWLAKASGANVLT
17	TRBV7-7	TRBJ1-5	ASSLEVVAGMLGNQPQH
13	TRBV5-6	TRBJ2-1	ASSTGLTDYNEQF
12	TRBV2	TRBJ2-7	ATLRGESSYEQY
13	TRBV7-3	TRBJ1-1	ASSLGGTGYTEAF
14	TRBV9	TRBJ2-5	ASSEGLGVRQETQY